There are a few counts of the clone carrying this T cell receptor beta chain. Its antigen is unknown. This sample is part of a study of shared clonotypes between healthy human individuals. General study results and limits: The rarefaction results pointed to incomplete sorted-subset sequencing despite large depth. Generation probability values for non-shared clonotypes were lower than those for clonotypes shared by all four donors.

Across several immunoSEQ plates, the genomic DNA of each subset was split evenly. TCRdb's copy holds only in-frame clones and misses some; the assay was immunoSEQ multiplex PCR. The sample lists some 200,000 clones, around 63% seen once, with roughly 10% in the top ten. Trimming shortened V by 4 bases and J by 5 bases, and 11 bases separated the two germline ends. In germline, CDR1 is SQVTM, CDR2 ANQGSEA. CDR3 size: 12 residues. This sequence originates from a man aged 30 to 45 in good health. This chain joins TRBV29-1 and TRBJ2-5; D could derive from TRBD1 or TRBD2 (6 bases each). The sample consisted of memory CD4+ T cells sorted from blood. Sample subset: CD45RA-negative fraction. CDR3 bases: TGCAGCGTTGTGGGGGGCTCGGAGACCCAGTACTTC. Encoded protein: CSVVGGSETQYF.